This TCR beta chain was sequenced during a study of blood T cells in healthy people across ages (dated by TCRdb to between 2014 and 2017). Turning to the overall study: Template switching captured roughly one uniquely barcoded TCR beta cDNA molecule per two T cells in model experiments. To track age-related changes in TCR beta repertoire diversity, the study relied on deep sequencing normalized with unique cDNA molecular identifiers. The donors were split into four age groups: young (average roughly 15 years), middle-aged (roughly 39), aged (more than 60) and long-lived (over 75). Donors of different ages were randomly distributed across sequencing lanes to avoid experimental bias. For two donors (one aged 18 to 29 and one aged 80 or older), the study analyzed two additional independent replicas of 1 million unique cDNA reads from the same blood draw.

Findings and caveats that apply to the study as a whole: The CMV infection status of donors was not known, potentially confounding age-related changes in expanded clonotypes. Estimates of total diversity based on one million sequenced T cells were considered lower bounds and underestimates. Observed TCR beta diversity correlated strongly with the percentage of naive T cells measured by flow cytometry. Conclusive comparison of naive and antigen-experienced compartments was prevented by the profiling of bulk unsorted PBMCs. Compared with the aged group, the long-lived group had more naive CD4+ T cells, fewer expanded clones and increased TCR diversity, a pattern suggesting age selection. Observed TCR beta diversity per million T cells fell roughly linearly with age, and a significant reduction was already apparent by age roughly 40.

The donors were some 39 Caucasian individuals from Russia, aged roughly 6 to 100 years, who were systemically healthy. Each donor gave ten milliliters of peripheral blood, drawn into EDTA-treated Vacutainer tubes. Ficoll-Paque density-gradient centrifugation was used to isolate PBMCs, with at least 6.5 million obtained per sample. Trizol reagent was used to extract total RNA from the PBMCs, yielding at least 5.5 micrograms per sample. For every donor, flow cytometry on a PBMC aliquot measured the percentage of naive CD45RAhigh/CD27high T cells. This clonotype was counted a few times. Its binding antigen is unknown. One base away there is no much larger clone; base qualities are not given. The library was obtained by 5' RACE. Sequencing was performed on an Illumina HiSeq 2500. A second PCR of roughly 7 to 12 cycles was run with a J-beta primer mix and a sample-barcoded 5' primer. A template-switch 5' adaptor carrying 12 random nucleotides introduced a unique molecular identifier onto each TCR beta cDNA molecule. Each sample yielded at least 2.5 million CDR3-containing paired-end reads. All of the RNA was converted into first-strand cDNA using the Mint cDNA synthesis kit, with a TRBC-specific oligonucleotide serving as the primer. Following uracil-DNA glycosylase treatment, a first 18-cycle PCR with universal primers M1SS and BC2_uni_R was performed on all cDNA. The source study handled its data this way. Each sample was normalized by randomly selecting 1 million high-quality reads, each carrying a distinct molecular identifier. Instead of being binned into consensus sequences, reads that shared molecular identifiers were thrown out. CDR3 identification, clonotype clustering and error correction used MiTCR with a Q25 quality threshold and the strictest error-elimination algorithm. A nonparametric unseen species model with Euler transformation was used to estimate lower-bound total TCR beta diversity. TCRdb trimmed the raw reads at Q25, called clones with MiXCR and kept productive beta chains. Rows are unified per CDR3 protein, each entry keeping the most common DNA and genes. TCRdb's processing, not the study's, gives the V and J calls here. Recorded for this sample are roughly 1.7 million distinct CDR3 sequences; about 35% of them occurred a single time. The ten largest clones take up about 11% of the sample.

From the germline V gene, CDR1 is SGHRS and CDR2 is YFSETQ. Ends trimmed: V by 3 bases, J by 6 bases; bases unmatched to a gene: 11. The CDR3 sequence holds 15 residues, the cysteine and phenylalanine included. Here the CDR3 DNA is all that survives: 45 bases in frame from base 1. The rearranged segments are TRBV5-1 and TRBJ2-5; TRBD2 fits 7 bases in the junction. The source of this sequence is a woman aged 25 to 39 in good health. The specimen was blood. The CDR3 reads CASSWGTGGGKTQYF. The DNA sequence reads TGCGCCAGCAGCTGGGGGACGGGAGGCGGAAAGACCCAGTACTTC.